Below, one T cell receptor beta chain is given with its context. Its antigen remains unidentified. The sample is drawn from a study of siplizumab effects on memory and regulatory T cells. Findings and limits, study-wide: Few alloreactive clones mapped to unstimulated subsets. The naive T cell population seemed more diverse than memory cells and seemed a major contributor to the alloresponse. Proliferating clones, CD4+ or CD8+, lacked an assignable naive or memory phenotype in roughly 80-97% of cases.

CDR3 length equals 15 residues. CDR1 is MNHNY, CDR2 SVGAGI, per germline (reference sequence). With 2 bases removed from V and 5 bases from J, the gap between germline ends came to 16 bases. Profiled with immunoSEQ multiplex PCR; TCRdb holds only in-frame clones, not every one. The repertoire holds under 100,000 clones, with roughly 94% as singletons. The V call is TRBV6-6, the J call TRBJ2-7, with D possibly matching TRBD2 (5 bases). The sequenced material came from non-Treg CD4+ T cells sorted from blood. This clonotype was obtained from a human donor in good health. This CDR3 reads CASSYPGEFVDEQYF. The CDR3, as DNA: TGTGCCAGCAGTTACCCCGGGGAGTTCGTAGACGAGCAGTACTTC.